Given below is one T cell receptor beta chain in context. Its antigen is still unknown. The protocol was immunoSEQ multiplex PCR, while the TCRdb copy is restricted to in-frame clones and leaves out a portion. The table includes around 150,000 clones, about 92% detected once. This CDR3 comprises 14 residues. V was trimmed by 4 bases and J by 3 bases, leaving 13 bases between them. CDR1 is SGHVS and CDR2 is FQNEAQ in the germline V gene. These data originate in a study of T cell responses to AZD1222 COVID-19 vaccine. General study points: Regions 160-218 and 743-854 held dominance among vaccine-associated CD4 TCRs, which spanned spike. Breadth and depth of Spike-specific TCRs rose after two AZD1222 doses.

The sample consisted of peripheral blood, taken 28 days after the second AZD1222 dose. The source of this sequence is an adult who received the AZD1222 COVID-19 vaccine. V and J are TRBV7-8 and TRBJ2-7, with D unresolved. CDR3 sequence: CASSSGPSHYEQYF. CDR3 DNA: TGTGCCAGCAGCTCGGGTCCTTCTCACTACGAGCAGTACTTC. Based on the CDR3 plus reference TRBV7-8 and TRBJ2-7, the full variable domain is GAGVSQSPRYKVAKRGQDVALRCDPISGHVSLFWYQQALGQGPEFLTYFQNEAQLDKSGLPSDRFFAERPEGSVSTLKIQRTQQEDSAVYLCASSSGPSHYEQYFGPGTRLTVT.